This T cell receptor (beta chain) came from a study of CD8 T cells in ankylosing spondylitis. With respect to this clonotype: Its specificity is not known.

Whole-study results and caveats: In ankylosing spondylitis patients, matched synovial fluid reportedly showed significant enrichment of disease-linked clones. Made up of eight highly homologous variants, a TCR beta motif appeared characteristic of ankylosing spondylitis blood. Peripheral blood held disease-linked clones only at relatively low frequency, and these were CD8+.

TCRdb used MiXCR to reprocess the 5' RACE reads, holding one entry per CDR3 protein. The table shows 130,000 or so distinct CDR3 sequences, with 17% occurring only once. The length of the CDR3 is 14 residues. V gave up 5 bases and J gave up 2 bases; unmatched junction bases: 4. In germline, CDR1 is SEHNR, CDR2 FQNEAQ (reference sequence). The sequenced material came from blood, either unsorted or a sorted T cell fraction (not recorded which). The chain joins TRBV7-9 to TRBJ2-3, with 7 bases matching TRBD2. The TCR sequence derives from a male donor with ankylosing spondylitis. The CDR3, as DNA: TGTGCCAGCAGCCCCCGGGAGGACACAGATACGCAGTATTTT. Translating it yields CASSPREDTDTQYF.